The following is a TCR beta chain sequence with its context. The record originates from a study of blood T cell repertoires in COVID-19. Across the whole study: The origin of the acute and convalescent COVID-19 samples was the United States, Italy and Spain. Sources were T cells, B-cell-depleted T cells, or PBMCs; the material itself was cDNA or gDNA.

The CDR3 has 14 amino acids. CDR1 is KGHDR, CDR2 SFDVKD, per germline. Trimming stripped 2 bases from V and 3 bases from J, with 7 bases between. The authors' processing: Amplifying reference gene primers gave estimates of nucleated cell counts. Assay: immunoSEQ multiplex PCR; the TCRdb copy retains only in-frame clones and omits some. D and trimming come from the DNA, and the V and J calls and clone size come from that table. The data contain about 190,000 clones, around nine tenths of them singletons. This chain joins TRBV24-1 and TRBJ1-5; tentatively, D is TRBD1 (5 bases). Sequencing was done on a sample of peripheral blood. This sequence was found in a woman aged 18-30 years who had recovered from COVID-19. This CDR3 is CATSDYRYNQPQHF. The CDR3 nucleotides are TGTGCCACCAGTGATTACAGGTACAATCAGCCCCAGCATTTT.